The 9 T cell receptor beta chains below all came from one sample that was sequenced in a study of blood T cells in healthy people across ages. With a J-beta primer mix and a sample-barcoded 5' primer, a second PCR ran roughly 7 to 11 cycles. Using its own MiXCR run on the 5' RACE reads, TCRdb lists one record per CDR3 protein. The sample has approximately 900,000 distinct CDR3 sequences; 25% to 35% are singletons. The same sample was also used in a study of T cells of mothers and their children.

The specimen was blood. The receptor set was obtained from a woman in her thirties or forties in good health.

V usage is TRBV28 and J usage is TRBJ2-7; D is unclear. V lost 2 bases to trimming and J lost 5 bases, with 13 bases between them. The CDR3 has 14 residues. From germline, CDR1 is MDHEN and CDR2 SYDVKM. CDR3 residues: CASSLVARVNEQYF. DNA for the CDR3: TGTGCCAGCAGTTTAGTAGCAAGGGTGAACGAGCAGTACTTC.

This clonotype appeared many times. This chain links TRBV7-8 with TRBJ1-5; a weak D match, TRBD1 (6 bases). The CDR3 loop spans 13 amino acids. Germline loops: CDR1 SGHVS, CDR2 FQNEAQ. The V and J ends lost 1 base and 5 bases respectively, with 6 bases between them. The CDR3 region has the DNA TGTGCCAGCAGCTTAGACAGGGATCAGCCCCAGCATTTT. As protein: CASSLDRDQPQHF.

This rearrangement joins TRBV7-2 to TRBJ2-2; 8 positions match TRBD1. Germline CDR1 SGHTA, CDR2 FQGNSA. Trimming at V came to 5 bases and at J to 4 bases, leaving 6 bases not matched to a gene. The length of the CDR3 is 15 residues. CDR3 DNA sequence: TGTGCCAGCAGCCCTCAGGGGGCGAGCACCGGGGAGCTGTTTTTT. Amino acid sequence: CASSPQGASTGELFF.

With respect to this clonotype: A read error is possible here, since a much larger clone lies one base away. The chain recombines TRBV6-4 with TRBJ2-7; TRBD1 is a possible D gene (6 bases). CDR1 and CDR2 (germline): MRHNA, SNTAGT. V lost 9 bases and J lost 7, with 19 bases in between. This CDR3 has 13 residues. The CDR3 loop reads CARFTTGFNEQYF. As DNA, the CDR3 is TGTGCCAGATTTACAACAGGGTTCAATGAGCAGTACTTC.

The chain joins TRBV3-1 to TRBJ1-1; D is unresolved. The CDR3 runs to 11 residues. Germline CDR1 and CDR2: LGHDT and YNNKEL (reference sequence). V lost 3 bases, J lost 11 bases, and 10 bases lay in between. CDR3 residues: CASSQKGAAFF. As DNA, the CDR3 is TGTGCCAGCAGCCAGAAGGGAGCGGCTTTCTTT.

This clonotype was seen ten or more times. CDR3 in amino acids: CSASSGGTDTQYF. In DNA, the CDR3 is TGCAGTGCTAGTAGCGGGGGCACAGATACGCAGTATTTT. The chain uses TRBV20-1 and TRBJ2-3; TRBD2 matches at 8 bases. CDR1 and CDR2 (germline): DFQATT, SNEGSKA (reference sequence). Germline trimming cut 3 bases from V and 1 base from J; bases unmatched to any gene: 0. The CDR3 covers 13 residues.

This clonotype was observed a few times. The chain is built from TRBV5-1 and TRBJ1-1; D possibly corresponds to TRBD1 (6 bases). V was clipped by 2 bases and J by 1 base, with 12 bases between them. This CDR3 contains 15 residues. Per the germline V gene, CDR1 is SGHRS and CDR2 is YFSETQ. The CDR3 DNA reads TGCGCCAGCAGCTTTCGGCCGGGACAGAACACTGAAGCTTTCTTT. Translating it yields CASSFRPGQNTEAFF.

There are many counts of this clonotype. The chain employs TRBV2 and TRBJ2-7; perhaps TRBD2 as D (6 bases). The germline V and J ends were trimmed by 6 bases and 2 bases, with 14 bases remaining between them. CDR1 SNHLY and CDR2 FYNNEI come from the germline V gene. This CDR3 spans 14 amino acids. Written as DNA, the CDR3 is TGTGCCAGCAGAGCAGGGACTTACCCCTACGAGCAGTACTTC. This codes for CASRAGTYPYEQYF. The full variable domain, rest sourced from reference TRBV2 and TRBJ2-7, is EPEVTQTPSHQVTQMGQEVILRCVPISNHLYFYWYRQILGQKVEFLVSFYNNEISEKSEIFDDQFSVERPDGSNFTLKIRSTKLEDSAMYFCASRAGTYPYEQYFGPGTRLTVT.

This clonotype was detected only a few times. The rearrangement joins TRBV5-1 to TRBJ1-1; possible D gene TRBD1, 5 bases. Trimming pared 0 bases from V and 4 bases from J, leaving 10 bases between. Germline V lookup: CDR1 SGHRS, CDR2 YFSETQ. The CDR3 length is 14 residues. The CDR3 protein is CASSLEGLVTEAFF. CDR3 DNA sequence: TGCGCCAGCAGCTTGGAGGGGCTGGTCACTGAAGCTTTCTTT.